This is a list of T cell receptor beta chains from one sample in a study of T cell responses to AZD1222 COVID-19 vaccine. This table comes from immunoSEQ multiplex PCR, and its TCRdb copy is limited to in-frame clones, with some not included. The sample holds 50,000 to 65,000 clones, roughly 90% seen once. The sample in question was peripheral blood, obtained 28 days after the second AZD1222 dose. All receptors derive from an adult who received the AZD1222 COVID-19 vaccine. Both conserved end residues are part of each CDR3. The D gene is left open where the match is weak. Clone size is shown for a subset of rows, as once, few, many or a class of expanded clone.

J,size,V,D,DNA,CDR3
TRBJ2-5,.,TRBV19,TRBD1,TGTGCCAGTAGTATCGGGACAGGGATAGAGACCCAGTACTTC,CASSIGTGIETQYF
TRBJ1-1,few,TRBV28,TRBD1,TGTGCCAGCAGACTCGGACAGGGAAACACTGAAGCTTTCTTT,CASRLGQGNTEAFF
TRBJ2-1,.,TRBV7-8,TRBD2,TGTGCCAGCAGCTTAGTGAGGCTAGCGGGGAACAATGAGCAGTTCTTC,CASSLVRLAGNNEQFF
TRBJ2-3,.,TRBV12-3/TRBV12-4,.,TGTGCCAGCACCCCGCGTCGGGATACGCAGTATTTT,CASTPRRDTQYF
TRBJ1-6,few,TRBV30,TRBD1,TGTGCCTGGAGTAAGACAGGGCCCTATAATTCACCCCTCCACTTT,CAWSKTGPYNSPLHF
TRBJ2-5,.,TRBV11-2,.,TGTGCCAGCAGCCGTAGGGGGGACGGGGAGACCCAGTACTTC,CASSRRGDGETQYF
TRBJ1-4,.,TRBV30,TRBD1,TGTGCCTGGTCCCCCGGGACAGGGGGCCTGAATGAAAAACTGTTTTTT,CAWSPGTGGLNEKLFF
TRBJ1-4,.,TRBV3-1/TRBV3-2,.,TGTGCCAGCAGACCGGGAGCATATTGGGCAACTAATGAAAAACTGTTTTTT,CASRPGAYWATNEKLFF
TRBJ2-2,once,TRBV5-4,TRBD1,TGTGCCAGCAGCTCCCCGGGACAGGCCGGTATAACCGGGGAGCTGTTTTTT,CASSSPGQAGITGELFF
TRBJ1-2,.,TRBV30,.,TGTGCCTGGAGGGCACCCGGGACCTCTGGCTACACCTTC,CAWRAPGTSGYTF
TRBJ2-2,once,TRBV2,.,TGTGCCAGCGGCGAGAGGGGGGCGGGAGTGCGGAACACCGGGGAGCTGTTTTTT,CASGERGAGVRNTGELFF
TRBJ1-5,.,TRBV5-4,TRBD1,TGTGCCAGCGCCCAGGGGGCAGGAGAAAATCAGCCCCAGCATTTT,CASAQGAGENQPQHF
TRBJ1-2,once,TRBV28,TRBD1,TGTGCCAGCAGTCTGACAGGGGGTGGGAGTGGCTACACCTTC,CASSLTGGGSGYTF
TRBJ2-1,.,TRBV6-5,.,TGTGCCAGCAGTTCGGAGCGGACCTCCTACAATGAGCAGTTCTTC,CASSSERTSYNEQFF
TRBJ1-5,.,TRBV19,.,TGTGCCAGTTCCCCGGCGAATGACAATCAGCCCCAGCATTTT,CASSPANDNQPQHF
TRBJ2-5,medium-sized,TRBV11-2,TRBD2,TGTGCCAGCAGCACCCGGACTAGCGGGAGGGAGACCCAGTACTTC,CASSTRTSGRETQYF
TRBJ2-3,.,TRBV6-4,.,TGTGCCAGCAGTGACTCGGGATGTTACAGGATCACACAAGATACGCAGTATTTT,CASSDSGCYRITQDTQYF
TRBJ2-3,.,TRBV19,TRBD2,TGTGCCAGTAGTATCCAGCGGGAAAGCACAGATACGCAGTATTTT,CASSIQRESTDTQYF
TRBJ2-5,.,TRBV28,TRBD1,TGTGCCAGCAGTGCCCCCGGGACAGGGGGGGAGACCCAGTACTTC,CASSAPGTGGETQYF
TRBJ1-2,.,TRBV28,.,TGTGCCAGCAGTCCCGTCCGAAACTATGGCTACACCTTC,CASSPVRNYGYTF
TRBJ1-1,.,TRBV15,.,TGTGCCACCAGCCCCAGGGAAACGAACACTGAAGCTTTCTTT,CATSPRETNTEAFF
TRBJ2-3,.,TRBV6-5,.,TGTGCCAGCAGTTACTGGCAGGGTAAGACAGATACGCAGTATTTT,CASSYWQGKTDTQYF
TRBJ2-2,once,TRBV5-1,.,TGCGCCAGCAGCTTGGTCAGGTCGAACACCGGGGAGCTGTTTTTT,CASSLVRSNTGELFF